A selection of T cell receptor beta chains follows, all from one sample in a study of T-cell reconstitution after alpha-beta-depleted transplantation in children. TCRdb re-called the PCR reads through MiXCR, storing one row per CDR3 protein. Of 200,000 to 250,000 distinct CDR3 sequences in the sample, around 7.5% were seen once. The starting material was PBMCs, mostly from graft donor cells, obtained 180 days after TCRalphabeta/CD19-depleted stem cell transplant. The receptors derive from a male patient under 18 who had a stem cell transplant for acute lymphoblastic leukemia, so the T cells may come from the graft donor. Both conserved end residues are part of each CDR3. The D gene is left open where the match is weak. Only part of the rows carry a size: once, few, many, or a class if the clone is expanded.

>TRBV5-4|TRBJ1-6|NA|few
TGTGCCAGCAGCTTGCAAAGTCTACCAGCCCTCCACTTT
CASSLQSLPALHF
>TRBV28|TRBJ1-6|TRBD1|many
TGTGCCAGCAGTTCTGGGTCAGGGGGATCACCCCTCCACTTT
CASSSGSGGSPLHF
>TRBV9|TRBJ2-2|NA|many
TGTGCCAGCAGCGTACCCCGTCCCCAGGGGACCGGGGAGCTGTTTTTT
CASSVPRPQGTGELFF
>TRBV6-5|TRBJ2-3|TRBD2|many
TGTGCCAGCAGTTACGACCAGCGGGGGGGCACAGATACGCAGTATTTT
CASSYDQRGGTDTQYF
>TRBV28|TRBJ2-1|TRBD1|many
TGTGCCAGCAGTTGGCACAGGGGAGACTACAATGAGCAGTTCTTC
CASSWHRGDYNEQFF
>TRBV7-9|TRBJ2-5|NA|many
TGTGCCAGCAGCAGGGCTTCAGGGTTCCAAGAGACCCAGTACTTC
CASSRASGFQETQYF
>TRBV5-5|TRBJ2-7|NA|many
TGTGCCAGCAGCTTGTTGGGTCAGGGAGTCCGCGAGCAGTACTTC
CASSLLGQGVREQYF
>TRBV18|TRBJ2-2|NA|many
TGTGCCAGCTCACCAAATACGGGACACCTAAACACCGGGGAGCTGTTTTTT
CASSPNTGHLNTGELFF
>TRBV6-2/TRBV6-3|TRBJ2-2|TRBD1|many
TGTGCCAGCAGCCCTGGGATTTGGCAGGGGGCTGTAAATTTAGCCGGGGAGCTGTTTTTT
CASSPGIWQGAVNLAGELFF
>TRBV5-1|TRBJ2-3|NA|many
TGCGCCAGCAGCTTTTTGGGGGCGATAGATACGCAGTATTTT
CASSFLGAIDTQYF
>TRBV29-1|TRBJ1-1|NA|many
TGCAGCGCTTACGGGTCAGGCCTAACTGAAGCTTTCTTT
CSAYGSGLTEAFF
>TRBV4-1|TRBJ2-1|NA|many
TGCGCCAGCAGCCAAGATAGGGCGGCGAACAATGAGCAGTTCTTC
CASSQDRAANNEQFF
>TRBV18|TRBJ2-3|TRBD2|many
TGTGCCAGCTCGCGACTAGCGGGAGAAGATACGCAGTATTTT
CASSRLAGEDTQYF
>TRBV29-1|TRBJ2-2|NA|many
TGCAGCGTTAGGACTTTTAACACCGGGGAGCTGTTTTTT
CSVRTFNTGELFF
>TRBV6-1|TRBJ2-7|NA|many
TGTGCCAGCAGCGACTTAGGGCAGCACTACGAGCAGTACTTC
CASSDLGQHYEQYF
>TRBV5-4|TRBJ2-3|TRBD2|many
TGTGCCAGCAGCTTGGCCGCAGGGGGTACCGGGACTAGCGGAGAACTAGGTACAGATACGCAGTATTTT
CASSLAAGGTGTSGELGTDTQYF
>TRBV5-1|TRBJ2-3|TRBD1|many
TGCGCCAGCAGCTTGAACAGGGGTAACAGAGATACGCAGTATTTT
CASSLNRGNRDTQYF
>TRBV7-6|TRBJ2-3|TRBD1|many
TGTGCCAGCAGCTTACAGGGGGCGCTTCCTACGCAGTATTTT
CASSLQGALPTQYF
>TRBV6-1|TRBJ1-5|NA|many
TGTGCCAGCAGGGGCTCACAGGGTCCTCATCAGCCCCAGCATTTT
CASRGSQGPHQPQHF
>TRBV11-3|TRBJ1-5|NA|few
TGTGCCAGCAGCTTATACCCGGGGGGGGCCAAGCCCCAGCATTTT
CASSLYPGGAKPQHF
>TRBV7-2|TRBJ2-3|NA|NA
TGTGCCAGCAGCTTAGCGGTCACAAGAGGGGATACGCAGTATTTT
CASSLAVTRGDTQYF
>TRBV4-3|TRBJ2-3|NA|many
TGCGCCAGCAGCCAAGATTGGCGTAGCACAGATACGCAGTATTTT
CASSQDWRSTDTQYF
>TRBV28|TRBJ2-7|TRBD1|many
TGTGCCAGCTCCCGGGACAGGGGGCTCGAGCAGTACTTC
CASSRDRGLEQYF
>TRBV27|TRBJ1-5|NA|few
TGTGCCAGCAGTCCCCGGGCGCTCTATCAGCCCCAGCATTTT
CASSPRALYQPQHF
>TRBV9|TRBJ2-1|NA|many
TGTGCCAGCAGCGTATCGCTAGCTTGGGGGTTCTACAATGAGCAGTTCTTC
CASSVSLAWGFYNEQFF
>TRBV20-1|TRBJ1-5|TRBD1|few
TGCAGTGCTCGATACGCAGGGGGCCTGTATCAGCCCCAGCATTTT
CSARYAGGLYQPQHF
>TRBV27|TRBJ2-7|NA|many
TGTGCCAGCAGTTTCGGGGGCCCAGTCTACGAGCAGTACTTC
CASSFGGPVYEQYF
>TRBV19|TRBJ1-5|NA|many
TGTGCCAGCTGGGGGGGCGCTTGGGGCAATCAGCCCCAGCATTTT
CASWGGAWGNQPQHF
>TRBV28|TRBJ2-7|TRBD2|many
TGTGCCAGCAGCCTAGAGCGGGAGTTGATGTCCTACGAGCAGTACTTC
CASSLERELMSYEQYF
>TRBV7-8|TRBJ2-3|NA|many
TGTGCCAGCAGCCCCTCGAGGGTCACAGATACGCAGTATTTT
CASSPSRVTDTQYF
>TRBV4-1|TRBJ2-7|NA|many
TGCGCCAGCAGCCAAGAAGTGGGGTACGAGCAGTACTTC
CASSQEVGYEQYF
>TRBV20-1|TRBJ2-1|TRBD2|many
TGCAGTGCTAGAGATAGACTAGCGGGACATTACAATGAGCAGTTCTTC
CSARDRLAGHYNEQFF
>TRBV24-1|TRBJ1-2|NA|many
TGTGCCACCAGTGATTACAGTGATGGCTACACCTTC
CATSDYSDGYTF
>TRBV5-5|TRBJ2-1|TRBD2|many
TGTGCCAGCAGCTCCGCTCTAGCGGGAGTGCGAGAGCAGTTCTTC
CASSSALAGVREQFF
>TRBV13|TRBJ1-2|NA|many
TGTGCCAGCAGCTGGACCGGGGGGCGGGCCTATGGCTACACCTTC
CASSWTGGRAYGYTF
>TRBV4-3|TRBJ2-3|TRBD2|many
TGCGCCAGCAGCCAAGAGGTGGGGGGGGTGGACGCAGATACGCAGTATTTT
CASSQEVGGVDADTQYF